This T cell receptor (beta chain) was captured in a study of blood T cells in healthy people across ages. The CDR3 has 15 residues. Germline loops: CDR1 SGHRS, CDR2 YFSETQ. With V trimmed by 4 bases and J by 9 bases, 8 bases remained unmatched. With a J-beta primer mix and a sample-barcoded 5' primer, a second PCR ran roughly 6 to 12 cycles. One entry per CDR3 protein results from TCRdb running MiXCR on the 5' RACE reads. The sample lists 710,000 or so distinct CDR3 sequences, about 30% occurring once. This clonotype was observed many times. Collection of around 10 milliliters of peripheral blood was performed for each donor.

The chain couples TRBV5-1 to TRBJ2-1, with TRBD2 identical over 12 bases. The sequenced sample was blood. The TCR originated in a woman older than 75 in good health. This chain's CDR3 is CASSLLAGGSPEQFF. Here the CDR3 DNA reads TGCGCCAGCAGCCTCCTAGCGGGGGGGAGCCCTGAGCAGTTCTTC.